The clone carrying this T cell receptor beta chain was counted between two and nine times. Its matching antigen is unknown. This record comes from a study of T-cell memory formation after mild COVID-19. At the level of the study: Clustering of TCRs was largely donor specific. The study, taken as a whole, reports: Mostly located in CM and EM were contracting CD4+ clones, with contracting CD8+ clones located in EMRA. Pre-infection memory contained some responding clones, which suggested that cross-reactive memory had joined.

Germline trimming cut 4 bases from V and 2 bases from J; bases unmatched to any gene: 9. The CDR3 loop spans 17 amino acids. Germline-derived CDR1 and CDR2 are SGHNT and YENEEA. TCRdb redid the calling of the 5' RACE reads with MiXCR, one entry per CDR3 protein. The sample includes 100,000 to 150,000 distinct CDR3 sequences, approximately 6.3% of them seen just once. Input material: PBMCs or a T cell subset sorted from them (not recorded which). The chain uses TRBV11-3 and TRBJ2-1; TRBD1 aligns across 9 bases. This clonotype originated in an adult woman who had mild COVID-19 (a few samples of this study predate the infection). Cell type and time point are not known. The CDR3 nucleotides read TGTGCCAGCAGCTCAGGACAGGGGACCTATACCTACAATGAGCAGTTCTTC. It is translated as CASSSGQGTYTYNEQFF.